This T cell receptor (beta chain) was retrieved from a study of human T cells and chemical hapten exposure. Study as a whole: Researchers reported sensitizing a roughly 2 cm by roughly 2 cm upper inner arm skin site with 2% DPC.

Time point specified: patch test 3, about 24 weeks after DPC sensitization. Treatment: therapeutic diphenylcyclopropenone sensitization with weekly scalp DPC. Findings and caveats of the study: Higher patch test scores went with higher counts of PT1 expanded TCRs.

The V and J ends lost 7 bases and 0 bases, in that order; junction bases with no gene match: 4. This CDR3 spans 14 amino acids. Per the germline V gene, CDR1 is SQVTM and CDR2 is ANQGSEA. In TCRdb, the RACE reads were re-called with MiXCR into one record per CDR3 protein. Of under 130,000 distinct CDR3 sequences listed, 30% to 35% were seen once; the top ten hold more than 2.5%. Note on this clonotype: Its antigen remains unknown.

The sequence derives from a man aged 40-50 years with alopecia areata. Some clones in this sample may be carry-over from other donors' samples. This chain connects TRBV29-1 to TRBJ2-2; 8 bases align to TRBD1. The starting material was whole blood, obtained in connection with sensitization to the hapten diphenylcyclopropenone (DPC). Here the CDR3 reads CSAKQGANTGELFF. CDR3 in DNA: TGCAGCGCCAAACAGGGGGCGAACACCGGGGAGCTGTTTTTT.